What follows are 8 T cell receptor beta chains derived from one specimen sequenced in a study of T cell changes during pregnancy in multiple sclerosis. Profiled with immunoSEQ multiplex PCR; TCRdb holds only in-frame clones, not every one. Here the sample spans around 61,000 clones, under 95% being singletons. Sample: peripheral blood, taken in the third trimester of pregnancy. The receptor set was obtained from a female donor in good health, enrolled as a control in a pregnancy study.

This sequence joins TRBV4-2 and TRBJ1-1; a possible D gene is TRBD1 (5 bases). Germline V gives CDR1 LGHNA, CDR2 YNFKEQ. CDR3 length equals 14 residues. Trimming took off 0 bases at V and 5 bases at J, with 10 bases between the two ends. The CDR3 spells CASSQDQGGTEAFF. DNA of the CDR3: TGTGCCAGCAGCCAAGATCAGGGTGGGACTGAAGCTTTCTTT.

The CDR3: CASSEALTGGGGTQYF. CDR3 nucleotides: TGTGCCAGCAGTGAAGCCCTAACCGGGGGAGGTGGGACCCAGTACTTC. This chain joins TRBV6-1 and TRBJ2-5; weak D call: TRBD2 (6 bases). Per germline, CDR1 MNHNS and CDR2 SASEGT. This CDR3 has 16 amino acids. Trimming cost V 0 bases and J 7 bases, with 18 bases left between them.

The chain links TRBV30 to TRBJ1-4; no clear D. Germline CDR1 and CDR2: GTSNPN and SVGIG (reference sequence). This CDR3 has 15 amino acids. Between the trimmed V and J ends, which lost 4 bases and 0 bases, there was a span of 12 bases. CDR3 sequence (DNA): TGTGCCTGGAATTGGGCAGCCTCAACTAATGAAAAACTGTTTTTT. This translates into CAWNWAASTNEKLFF.

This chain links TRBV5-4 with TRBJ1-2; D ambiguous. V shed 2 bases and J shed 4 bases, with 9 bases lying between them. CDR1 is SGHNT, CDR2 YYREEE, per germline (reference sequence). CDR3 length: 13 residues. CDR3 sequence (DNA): TGTGCCAGCAGCTTCAGTGGCACCTATGGCTACACCTTC. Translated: CASSFSGTYGYTF.

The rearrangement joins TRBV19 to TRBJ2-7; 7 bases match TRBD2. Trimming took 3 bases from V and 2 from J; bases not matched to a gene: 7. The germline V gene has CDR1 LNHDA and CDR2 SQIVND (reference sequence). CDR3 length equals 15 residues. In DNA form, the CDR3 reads TGTGCCAGTAGTATGAAGCGGGGATCGACCTACGAGCAGTACTTC. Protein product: CASSMKRGSTYEQYF.

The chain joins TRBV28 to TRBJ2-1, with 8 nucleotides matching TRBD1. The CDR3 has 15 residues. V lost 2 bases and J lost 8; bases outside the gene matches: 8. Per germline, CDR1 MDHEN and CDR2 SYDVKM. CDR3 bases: TGTGCCAGCAGTTTAAGGTGGGACAGGTCCGATGAGCAGTTCTTC. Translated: CASSLRWDRSDEQFF.

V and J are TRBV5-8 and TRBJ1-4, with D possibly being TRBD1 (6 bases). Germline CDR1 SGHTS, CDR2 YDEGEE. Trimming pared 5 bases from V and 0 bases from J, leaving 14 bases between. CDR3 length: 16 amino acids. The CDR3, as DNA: TGTGCCAGCAGGTTCAGGGGACCAACAACTAATGAAAAACTGTTTTTT. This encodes CASRFRGPTTNEKLFF.

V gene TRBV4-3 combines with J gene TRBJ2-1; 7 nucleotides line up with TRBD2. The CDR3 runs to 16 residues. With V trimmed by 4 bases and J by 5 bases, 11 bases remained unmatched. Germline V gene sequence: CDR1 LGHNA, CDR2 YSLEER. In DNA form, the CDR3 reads TGCGCCAGCAGCCCGTTAGGGCTAGCGGTGAACAATGAGCAGTTCTTC. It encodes CASSPLGLAVNNEQFF.